A single sample is the source of the 12 T cell receptor beta chains below, sequenced in a study of cytomegalovirus exposure and HLA in healthy donors. PCR employed 60 Vbeta and 13 Jbeta primers. Here immunoSEQ multiplex PCR was the method, and the copy in TCRdb shows in-frame clones only, minus some. The sample records roughly 93,000 clones, 74% being singletons. Sequenced material: PBMCs. These receptors were obtained from a male donor in good health and CMV-seronegative.

This clone has just a few counts. The chain joins TRBV6-5 to TRBJ1-2; 7 bases line up with TRBD1. Germline CDR1 is MNHEY and CDR2 is SVGAGI. V was clipped by 10 bases and J by 8 bases; unmatched bases: 16. This CDR3 is built from 14 residues. CDR3 residues: CATRPGQRLMGYTF. CDR3 nucleotides: TGTGCCACACGACCGGGACAGCGACTTATGGGCTACACCTTC.

The V call is TRBV5-1, the J call TRBJ2-1, with D perhaps TRBD1 (6 bases). The CDR3 is 16 amino acids. V lost 5 bases and J 4 bases, leaving 19 bases between the germline ends. Germline values: CDR1 SGHRS, CDR2 YFSETQ. The CDR3 loop reads CASRPSGTSIYNEQFF. For the CDR3, the DNA is TGCGCCAGCAGGCCCTCCGGGACATCAATATACAATGAGCAGTTCTTC.

The chain recombines TRBV28 with TRBJ1-5; D is unclear. V lost 2 bases to trimming and J lost 5 bases, with 10 bases between them. The CDR3 is 14 residues long. Looked up from germline, CDR1 is MDHEN and CDR2 is SYDVKM. The CDR3 DNA reads TGTGCCAGCAGTTTAGCGGGGAAGTATCAGCCCCAGCATTTT. Protein: CASSLAGKYQPQHF. The full variable domain, rest sourced from reference TRBV28 and TRBJ1-5, is DVKVTQSSRYLVKRTGEKVFLECVQDMDHENMFWYRQDPGLGLRLIYFSYDVKMKEKGDIPEGYSVSREKKERFSLILESASTNQTSMYLCASSLAGKYQPQHFGDGTRLSIL.

This chain connects TRBV28 to TRBJ2-1; 7 bases fit TRBD1. There are 13 residues in the CDR3. V gave up 4 bases and J gave up 4 bases; unmatched junction bases: 1. The germline CDR1 and CDR2 sequences are MDHEN and SYDVKM. This CDR3 is CASSSQGYNEQFF. CDR3 DNA sequence: TGTGCCAGCAGTTCACAGGGGTACAATGAGCAGTTCTTC.

This chain uses TRBV7-8 with TRBJ2-7, with TRBD2 as a possible D gene (6 bases). Per germline, CDR1 SGHVS and CDR2 FQNEAQ. The CDR3 is made up of 14 amino acids. Between the trimmed V and J ends, which lost 7 bases and 5 bases, there was a span of 18 bases. The CDR3 sequence is CASIASGTGDEQYF. The CDR3 coding sequence is TGTGCCAGCATCGCTTCCGGGACGGGGGACGAGCAGTACTTC.

The V and J genes are TRBV27 and TRBJ2-4; maybe TRBD1 (5 bases). CDR1 is MNHEY, CDR2 SMNVEV, per germline (reference sequence). The CDR3 covers 16 residues. Trimming shortened V by 5 bases and J by 5 bases, and 19 bases separated the two germline ends. CDR3 bases: TGTGCCAGCAGTCAAACAGGTCAGCGCGGTCAAAACATTCAGTACTTC. Translating it yields CASSQTGQRGQNIQYF.

The chain links TRBV10-3 to TRBJ1-2; 7 positions agree with TRBD1. Germline CDR1 reads ENHRY; CDR2 reads SYGVKD. Trimming removed 7 bases from V and 6 bases from J; junction bases left unmatched: 5. The CDR3 loop spans 12 amino acids. The CDR3 protein is CAIMTGNHGYTF. In DNA, the CDR3 is TGTGCCATCATGACAGGGAATCATGGCTACACCTTC.

The chain is built from TRBV6-5 and TRBJ2-1; 9 bases are shared with TRBD2. J lost 5 bases, V lost 6 bases, and 5 bases had no gene match. This CDR3 is built from 14 residues. The germline CDR1 and CDR2 sequences are MNHEY and SVGAGI. The CDR3 bases are TGTGCCAGCAGGCTGGGACTAGCAAACAATGAGCAGTTCTTC. Its protein is CASRLGLANNEQFF.

The chain joins TRBV29-1 to TRBJ2-1, with 7 positions matching TRBD1. The CDR3 is 14 amino acids. Per the germline V gene, CDR1 is SQVTM and CDR2 is ANQGSEA. The trim removed 5 bases at V and 4 bases at J, leaving 8 bases unmatched. The CDR3 sequence is CSVRRDRQYNEQFF. CDR3 sequence (DNA): TGCAGCGTTAGACGGGACAGACAATACAATGAGCAGTTCTTC.

The chain joins TRBV30 to TRBJ2-2; 7 nucleotides match TRBD1. The CDR3 totals 14 residues. The ends lost 5 bases at V and 6 bases at J; junction bases unmatched: 9. CDR1 and CDR2 from the germline V gene are GTSNPN and SVGIG (reference sequence). The CDR3 is CAWAVLTGAGELFF. The CDR3 DNA reads as TGTGCCTGGGCCGTCCTAACAGGGGCCGGGGAGCTGTTTTTT.

Notes on this clone: Sequence at one end of the junction differs from germline and may be a read error. The chain joins TRBV28 to TRBJ1-4; D is perhaps TRBD1 (5 bases). Germline V CDR1 and CDR2: MDHEN, SYDVKM. The CDR3 consists of 13 residues. CDR3 sequence reads: CASSLGANEKLFF. CDR3 sequence (DNA): TGTGCCAGCAGTTTAGGGGCTAACGAAAAACTGTTTTTT.

V usage is TRBV7-2 and J usage is TRBJ2-2; possibly TRBD1 for D (5 bases). In germline, CDR1 is SGHTA, CDR2 FQGNSA. The CDR3 spans 15 residues. The V end was cut by 1 base, the J end by 4 bases, with 10 bases between. CDR3 bases: TGTGCCAGCAGCTTAGTTATAGGGGCCACCGGGGAGCTGTTTTTT. The encoded protein is CASSLVIGATGELFF.